Listed below are T cell receptor beta chains from one sample, sequenced in a study of T-cell memory formation after mild COVID-19. TCRdb ran MiXCR on the 5' RACE reads and lists one entry per CDR3 protein. The sample shows fewer than 250,000 distinct CDR3 sequences, roughly 27% of them seen only once. Sequencing was performed on PBMCs or a T cell subset sorted from them (not recorded which). All receptors derive from an adult woman who had mild COVID-19 (a few samples of this study predate the infection). Cell type and time point are not known. CDR3s include the opening cysteine and the closing phenylalanine or tryptophan. Fields, in order: D gene, J gene, clone size, V gene, CDR3 protein, CDR3 DNA. A D gene is named only where the DNA matches it firmly. The size field is filled for only some rows; it gives once, few, many or a size class.

>-|TRBJ2-7|-|TRBV10-2
CASRRGSGADEQYF
TGCGCCAGCAGGAGGGGATCGGGGGCCGACGAGCAGTACTTC
>TRBD1|TRBJ1-1|few|TRBV7-9
CASSLGPTGSFRTEAFF
TGTGCCAGCAGCTTAGGCCCGACAGGGAGCTTCAGGACTGAAGCTTTCTTT
>-|TRBJ2-1|-|TRBV29-1
CSVDWRSGPSTNEQFF
TGCAGCGTTGACTGGAGGTCCGGGCCTAGCACGAATGAGCAGTTCTTC
>-|TRBJ2-2|-|TRBV7-9
CASSPGGASTGELFF
TGTGCCAGCAGCCCTGGGGGGGCGAGCACCGGGGAGCTGTTTTTT
>-|TRBJ2-1|few|TRBV5-6
CASSIQGTYNEQFF
TGTGCCAGCAGCATACAGGGAACCTACAATGAGCAGTTCTTC
>-|TRBJ1-1|-|TRBV15
CATSRLENTEAFF
TGTGCCACCAGCCGTCTTGAGAACACTGAAGCTTTCTTT
>-|TRBJ2-3|few|TRBV3-1
CASSTGLDLDTQYF
TGTGCCAGCAGCACAGGACTTGACCTAGATACGCAGTATTTT
>-|TRBJ2-3|-|TRBV14
CASSHTGVGQYF
TGTGCCAGCAGCCACACCGGGGTTGGGCAGTATTTT
>-|TRBJ2-6|few|TRBV4-1
CASSRPGLPSGANVLTF
TGCGCCAGCAGCCGCCCGGGTCTACCATCTGGGGCCAACGTCCTGACTTTC
>-|TRBJ2-6|-|TRBV28
CASRRRDGANVLTF
TGTGCCAGCAGGAGGAGGGATGGGGCCAACGTCCTGACTTTC
>-|TRBJ2-5|few|TRBV25-1
CASSAAETQYF
TGTGCCAGCAGTGCTGCGGAGACCCAGTACTTC
>TRBD1|TRBJ1-2|few|TRBV15
CATSRDSLPGQGLDGYTF
TGTGCCACCAGCAGAGATAGTCTCCCGGGACAGGGCCTCGACGGCTACACCTTC
>-|TRBJ1-2|-|TRBV20-1
CSGNGYTF
TGCAGTGGGAATGGCTACACCTTC
>-|TRBJ2-7|-|TRBV5-1
CASSLRSSYEQYF
TGCGCCAGCAGCTTGAGATCCTCCTACGAGCAGTACTTC
>-|TRBJ1-1|-|TRBV29-1
CSVEDDRPLDTEAFF
TGCAGCGTTGAGGACGACAGGCCCTTGGACACTGAAGCTTTCTTT
>-|TRBJ1-4|-|TRBV7-9
CASSFGSALEKLFF
TGTGCCAGCAGCTTCGGGAGCGCACTAGAAAAACTGTTTTTT
>-|TRBJ2-2|-|TRBV3-1
CASSQGWGAPTGELFF
TGTGCCAGCAGCCAAGGTTGGGGGGCCCCAACCGGGGAGCTGTTTTTT